In its sample, the clone carrying this T cell receptor beta chain ranks as large. Its antigen is as yet unknown. The data stem from a study of liver allograft versus peripheral blood T cells. The wider study: Intrahepatic T cell receptor repertoires from transplanted livers were compared against repertoires in recipients' peripheral blood. Study outcomes and limitations: Peripheral blood repertoires reportedly differed from the T cell receptor repertoires found inside liver allografts.

The V and J ends lost 6 bases and 6 bases, in that order; junction bases with no gene match: 9. The germline V gene has CDR1 MNHEY and CDR2 SVGAGI. There are 15 residues in the CDR3. TCRdb analysed the reads with MiXCR anew, one entry per CDR3 protein. The table shows hundreds of distinct CDR3 sequences, with roughly 15% occurring only once. The chain carries TRBV6-5 and TRBJ1-3, with 9 positions matching TRBD1. The TCR originated in a human patient who had a liver transplant. These T cells may partly come from the graft donor. The CDR3 loop reads CASSQIWTGENTIYF. The CDR3 bases are TGTGCCAGCAGCCAAATCTGGACAGGGGAAAACACCATATATTTT.